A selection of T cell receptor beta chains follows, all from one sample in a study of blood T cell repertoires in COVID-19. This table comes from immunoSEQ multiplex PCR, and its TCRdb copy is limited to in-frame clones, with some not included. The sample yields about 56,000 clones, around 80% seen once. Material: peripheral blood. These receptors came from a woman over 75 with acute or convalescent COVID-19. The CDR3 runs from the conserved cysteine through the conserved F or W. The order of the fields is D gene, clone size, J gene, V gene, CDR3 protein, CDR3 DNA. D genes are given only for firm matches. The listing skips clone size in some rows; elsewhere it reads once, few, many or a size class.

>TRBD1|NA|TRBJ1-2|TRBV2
CASSELGTGDGYTF
TGTGCCAGCAGTGAACTAGGGACAGGGGATGGCTACACCTTC
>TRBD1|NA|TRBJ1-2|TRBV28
CASRSRDRAGYTF
TGTGCCAGCAGATCCCGGGACAGGGCTGGCTACACCTTC
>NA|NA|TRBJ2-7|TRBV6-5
CASSYSGGSYEQYF
TGTGCCAGCAGTTATAGCGGAGGGAGCTACGAGCAGTACTTC
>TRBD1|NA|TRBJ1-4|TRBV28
CASREPGQGYEKLFF
TGTGCCAGCAGAGAGCCGGGACAGGGATATGAAAAACTGTTTTTT
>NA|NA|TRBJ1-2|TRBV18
CASSPTRAGAPAYGYTF
TGTGCCAGCTCACCCACCCGCGCGGGGGCTCCGGCCTATGGCTACACCTTC
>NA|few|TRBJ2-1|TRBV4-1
CASSQGVLSYNEQFF
TGCGCCAGCAGCCAAGGTGTACTCTCCTACAATGAGCAGTTCTTC
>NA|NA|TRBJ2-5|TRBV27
CASSLFASRVAGETQYF
TGTGCCAGCAGTTTATTCGCCTCCCGGGTGGCTGGGGAGACCCAGTACTTC
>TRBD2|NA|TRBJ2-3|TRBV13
CASSLPGGATDTQYF
TGTGCCAGCAGCCTCCCGGGGGGGGCCACAGATACGCAGTATTTT
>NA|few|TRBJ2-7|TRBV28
CASSSVRSSYEQYF
TGTGCCAGCAGTAGCGTCCGGAGCTCCTACGAGCAGTACTTC
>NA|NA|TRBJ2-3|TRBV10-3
CAISESRVADTQYF
TGTGCCATCAGTGAGTCTCGGGTTGCAGATACGCAGTATTTT
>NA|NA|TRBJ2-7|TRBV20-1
CSASVLLEQYF
TGCAGTGCTAGTGTCTTGTTAGAGCAGTACTTC
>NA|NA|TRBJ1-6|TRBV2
CASRRDIDSPLHF
TGTGCCAGCAGACGGGACATTGATTCACCCCTCCACTTT
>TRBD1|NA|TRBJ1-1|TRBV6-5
CASSKDRGTEAFF
TGTGCCAGCAGTAAGGACAGGGGCACTGAAGCTTTCTTT
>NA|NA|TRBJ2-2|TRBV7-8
CASSLGQTNTGELFF
TGTGCCAGCAGCTTAGGACAGACGAACACCGGGGAGCTGTTTTTT
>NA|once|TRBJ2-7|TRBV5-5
CASSLAGAGYEQYF
TGTGCCAGCAGCTTGGCAGGGGCCGGCTACGAGCAGTACTTC
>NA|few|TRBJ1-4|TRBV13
CASSLRGTVEEKLFF
TGTGCCAGCAGCTTACGGGGTACGGTGGAGGAAAAACTGTTTTTT
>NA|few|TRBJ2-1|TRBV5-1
CASSLDTLGDEQFF
TGCGCCAGCAGCCTCGACACTTTGGGCGATGAGCAGTTCTTC
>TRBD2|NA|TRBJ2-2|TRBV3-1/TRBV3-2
CASSQSAGAKTGELFF
TGTGCCAGCAGCCAATCAGCGGGGGCTAAAACCGGGGAGCTGTTTTTT
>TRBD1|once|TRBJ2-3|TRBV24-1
CATSDYGTGEDTQYF
TGTGCCACCAGTGATTATGGGACAGGGGAGGATACGCAGTATTTT
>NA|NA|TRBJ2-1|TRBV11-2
CASSLVTVGGSEQFF
TGTGCCAGCAGCTTAGTTACTGTTGGAGGCAGCGAGCAGTTCTTC
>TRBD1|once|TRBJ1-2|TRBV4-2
CASSQVDGLWTGAGNGYTF
TGTGCCAGCAGCCAAGTTGATGGTTTATGGACAGGGGCTGGAAATGGCTACACCTTC
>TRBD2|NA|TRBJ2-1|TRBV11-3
CASSLRLAGDGNEQFF
TGTGCCAGCAGCTTACGGCTAGCGGGAGATGGCAATGAGCAGTTCTTC
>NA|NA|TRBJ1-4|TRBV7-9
CASSTNLPPRDEKLFF
TGTGCCAGCAGCACCAACCTGCCTCCAAGAGATGAAAAACTGTTTTTT
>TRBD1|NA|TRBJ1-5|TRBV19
CASSARDRGASNQPQHF
TGTGCCAGTAGTGCTCGGGACAGGGGGGCAAGCAATCAGCCCCAGCATTTT
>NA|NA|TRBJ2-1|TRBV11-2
CASSSRAVSSYNEQFF
TGTGCCAGCAGTTCTAGAGCGGTTAGCTCCTACAATGAGCAGTTCTTC
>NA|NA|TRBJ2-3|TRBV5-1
CASSLLAPDTQYF
TGCGCCAGCAGCTTACTAGCCCCAGATACGCAGTATTTT
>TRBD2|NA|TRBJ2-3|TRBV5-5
CASSSGTTATDTQYF
TGTGCCAGCAGCTCCGGGACTACTGCAACAGATACGCAGTATTTT
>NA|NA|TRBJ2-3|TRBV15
CATSSRSDTQYF
TGTGCCACCAGCAGTCGGTCAGATACGCAGTATTTT
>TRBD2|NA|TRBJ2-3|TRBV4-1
CASSPGTSGGLDTQYF
TGCGCCAGCAGCCCCGGGACTAGCGGGGGGTTGGATACGCAGTATTTT
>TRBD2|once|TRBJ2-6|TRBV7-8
CASSPSGGGANVLTF
TGTGCCAGCAGCCCCTCGGGAGGCGGGGCCAACGTCCTGACTTTC
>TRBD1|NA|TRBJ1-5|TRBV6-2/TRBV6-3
CASSYHTGTAYSNQPQHF
TGTGCCAGCAGTTACCACACTGGGACAGCATATAGCAATCAGCCCCAGCATTTT
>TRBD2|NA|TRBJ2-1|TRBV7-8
CASRIRTSGKGGGNEQFF
TGTGCCAGCAGGATTCGGACTAGCGGGAAAGGGGGAGGTAATGAGCAGTTCTTC
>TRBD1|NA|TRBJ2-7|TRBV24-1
CATSETGKTYEQYF
TGTGCCACCAGTGAGACAGGGAAAACCTACGAGCAGTACTTC
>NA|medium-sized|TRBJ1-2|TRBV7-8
CASSPRGPDYGYTF
TGTGCCAGCAGCCCCAGGGGCCCCGACTATGGCTACACCTTC
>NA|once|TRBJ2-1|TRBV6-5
CASSYSQGNNEQFF
TGTGCCAGCAGTTACTCGCAGGGAAACAATGAGCAGTTCTTC
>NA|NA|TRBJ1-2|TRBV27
CASSLSGGVGGYTF
TGTGCCAGCAGTTTATCGGGGGGGGTAGGTGGCTACACCTTC
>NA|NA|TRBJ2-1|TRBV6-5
CASFWTGIGEQFF
TGTGCCAGCTTCTGGACGGGAATCGGTGAGCAGTTCTTC
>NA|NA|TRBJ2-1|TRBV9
CASSVGETDNEQFF
TGTGCCAGCAGCGTAGGAGAGACAGACAATGAGCAGTTCTTC
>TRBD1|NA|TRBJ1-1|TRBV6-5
CASRRQGMANTEAFF
TGTGCCAGCAGGAGACAGGGTATGGCGAACACTGAAGCTTTCTTT
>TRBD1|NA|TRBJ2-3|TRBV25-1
CASSLGTGGTDTQYF
TGTGCCAGCAGCCTTGGGACAGGGGGCACAGATACGCAGTATTTT
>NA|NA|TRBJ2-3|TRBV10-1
CASSDSGNTDTQYF
TGCGCCAGCAGTGATAGCGGAAACACAGATACGCAGTATTTT
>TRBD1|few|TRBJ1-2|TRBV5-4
CASSNRDRSYTF
TGTGCCAGCAGCAACAGGGACAGGAGCTACACCTTC
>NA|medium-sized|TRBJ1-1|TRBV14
CASGKRRSEAFF
TGTGCCAGCGGAAAAAGGAGGAGTGAAGCTTTCTTT
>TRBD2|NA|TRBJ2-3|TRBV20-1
CSASIRGRGTSFTDTQYF
TGCAGTGCTAGTATTCGTGGTCGGGGGACTAGCTTCACAGATACGCAGTATTTT
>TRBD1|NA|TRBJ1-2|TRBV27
CASSLSRDSLYGYTF
TGTGCCAGCAGTTTAAGCCGGGACAGTTTATATGGCTACACCTTC
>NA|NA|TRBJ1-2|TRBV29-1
CSVEASGGTRYGYTF
TGCAGCGTTGAAGCCTCAGGAGGGACGCGGTATGGCTACACCTTC